This T cell receptor beta chain is from a study of blood T cell repertoires in COVID-19. Study summary: Collection of acute and convalescent COVID-19 samples took place in the United States, Italy and Spain.

This CDR3 is 17 amino acids long. From germline, CDR1 is MNHEY and CDR2 SVGEGT. The V segment lost 2 bases and the J segment 1 base; nucleotides outside the gene matches: 10. Under the authors' procedure: The authors estimated nucleated cell counts from reference gene primer amplification. Clones were sequenced by immunoSEQ multiplex PCR, and TCRdb holds only the in-frame ones, with some missing. The D gene and trimming were derived from the DNA, and the V and J assignments and clone size from that table. The table shows under 300,000 clones, with approximately 90% occurring only once. The sample holds one count of this clone.

The clonotype comes from a man in his thirties or forties who had recovered from COVID-19. This chain links TRBV6-2 or TRBV6-3 with TRBJ1-1; TRBD1 aligns across 7 bases. The specimen sequenced was peripheral blood. CDR3 loop: CASSYPPQGSTNTEAFF. The CDR3 DNA follows: TGTGCCAGCAGTTACCCACCACAGGGGTCCACGAACACTGAAGCTTTCTTT.